The rows below give T cell receptor beta chains drawn from one sample of a study of blood T cells in healthy people across ages. TCRdb reprocessed the 5' RACE reads via MiXCR and lists one record per CDR3 protein. The sample contains about 1,800,000 distinct CDR3 sequences, approximately 30% of which appear only once. The sequencing sample was made of blood. Source of these receptors: a young woman in good health. CDR3s include the opening cysteine and the closing phenylalanine or tryptophan. The D gene is left open where the match is weak. The listing skips clone size in some rows; elsewhere it reads once, few, many or a size class.

d_call,clone_size,j_call,v_call,cdr3_aa,cdr3_nt
.,few,TRBJ2-5,TRBV10-3,CAISESNPQGTQYF,TGTGCCATCAGTGAGTCGAACCCACAAGGGACCCAGTACTTC
TRBD2,many,TRBJ2-1,TRBV5-8,CASTLRRGVYNEQFF,TGTGCCAGCACCTTACGGCGGGGGGTCTACAATGAGCAGTTCTTC
TRBD1,.,TRBJ2-6,TRBV5-1,CASSLLQGRSGANVLTF,TGCGCCAGCAGCTTGTTACAGGGGCGCTCTGGGGCCAACGTCCTGACTTTC
.,many,TRBJ2-4,TRBV4-1,CASSPPLAGIQYF,TGCGCCAGCAGCCCACCTTTAGCAGGCATTCAGTACTTC
.,few,TRBJ1-4,TRBV4-1,CASSQAPASITNEKLFF,TGCGCCAGCAGCCAAGCCCCAGCTAGTATCACTAATGAAAAACTGTTTTTT
.,.,TRBJ2-4,TRBV7-9,CASLSTGSENIQYF,TGTGCCAGCCTATCCACAGGATCGGAAAACATTCAGTACTTC
.,.,TRBJ2-3,TRBV3-1,CASSQSSNTQYF,TGTGCCAGCAGCCAAAGCTCGAATACGCAGTATTTT
TRBD2,.,TRBJ2-1,TRBV5-6,CASEASGRGPYNEQFF,TGTGCCAGCGAAGCTAGCGGGCGGGGACCGTACAATGAGCAGTTCTTC
.,.,TRBJ2-5,TRBV20-1,CSAKLSWERRGKTQYF,TGCAGTGCTAAACTTTCTTGGGAGCGCCGGGGGAAGACCCAGTACTTC
TRBD1,few,TRBJ2-7,TRBV5-6,CASSFSLGQGSYEQYF,TGTGCCAGCAGCTTCTCCTTGGGACAGGGCTCCTACGAGCAGTACTTC
.,few,TRBJ2-7,TRBV20-1,CSARTRAKPNYEQYF,TGCAGTGCCCGAACCCGCGCGAAACCTAACTACGAGCAGTACTTC
.,.,TRBJ1-5,TRBV28,CASNTIRGEVNQPQHF,TGTGCCAGCAACACGATCCGGGGAGAGGTCAATCAGCCCCAGCATTTT
.,.,TRBJ1-2,TRBV18,CASSPRAQTDLRGYTF,TGTGCCAGCTCACCTAGAGCCCAGACAGACCTGCGGGGCTACACCTTC
TRBD2,few,TRBJ2-7,TRBV6-6,CTSSKTSGRDEQYF,TGTACCAGCAGCAAAACTAGCGGGAGGGACGAGCAGTACTTC
TRBD2,few,TRBJ2-3,TRBV11-2,CASKIGLAGTDTQYF,TGTGCCAGCAAGATCGGACTAGCGGGCACAGATACGCAGTATTTT
.,.,TRBJ2-4,TRBV5-1,CASSLVPGAENIQYF,TGCGCCAGCAGCTTGGTGCCAGGGGCTGAAAACATTCAGTACTTC
.,.,TRBJ1-5,TRBV28,CASSPQGRGSNQPQHF,TGTGCCAGCAGTCCTCAAGGCAGGGGTTCTAATCAGCCCCAGCATTTT
TRBD2,many,TRBJ2-3,TRBV29-1,CSGIDTSGSYPDTQYF,TGCAGCGGCATCGACACTAGCGGGAGTTATCCAGATACGCAGTATTTT
TRBD1,few,TRBJ2-5,TRBV20-1,CSARYPGGRETQYF,TGCAGTGCTAGATACCCAGGGGGCAGGGAGACCCAGTACTTC
TRBD2,many,TRBJ2-1,TRBV20-1,CSVVDSGGNLGQFF,TGCAGTGTAGTGGACTCCGGGGGGAATTTGGGGCAGTTCTTC
TRBD2,.,TRBJ2-1,TRBV20-1,CSARVSGGHNEQFF,TGCAGTGCTAGAGTCAGCGGGGGTCACAATGAGCAGTTCTTC
.,.,TRBJ1-1,TRBV20-1,CSAAGYEAFF,TGCAGTGCTGCCGGATATGAAGCTTTCTTT
.,.,TRBJ2-1,TRBV3-1,CASSQDGGPEPYNEQFF,TGTGCCAGCAGCCAAGATGGAGGCCCCGAGCCCTACAATGAGCAGTTCTTC
.,many,TRBJ2-7,TRBV7-9,CASSNRDYEQYF,TGCGCCAGCAGTAACAGAGACTACGAGCAGTACTTC
TRBD1,many,TRBJ2-1,TRBV29-1,CSVSDRGSYNEQFF,TGCAGCGTGAGCGACAGGGGGTCCTACAATGAGCAGTTCTTC
TRBD1,.,TRBJ2-2,TRBV5-5,CASSGTGGANTGELFF,TGTGCCAGCAGCGGGACAGGGGGCGCGAACACCGGGGAGCTGTTTTTT
.,.,TRBJ1-2,TRBV2,CASSVDRDSGYTF,TGTGCCAGCAGTGTTGACAGAGATTCCGGCTACACCTTC
.,.,TRBJ2-2,TRBV9,CASSAVRGELFF,TGTGCCAGCAGCGCCGTGAGGGGGGAGCTGTTTTTT
TRBD1,few,TRBJ2-7,TRBV28,CASRLLRDSSYEQYF,TGTGCCAGCAGGCTCCTTCGGGACAGCTCCTACGAGCAGTACTTC
TRBD1,.,TRBJ2-5,TRBV19,CASTSTGDGNQETQYF,TGTGCCAGTACTTCTACAGGGGACGGGAACCAAGAGACCCAGTACTTC
.,.,TRBJ2-3,TRBV7-9,CASSPTRTILANTQYF,TGTGCCAGCAGCCCAACCAGAACTATCCTAGCGAATACGCAGTATTTT
.,once,TRBJ1-1,TRBV20-1,CSAAPRRRGGTEAFF,TGCAGTGCTGCCCCCCGACGCCGAGGGGGCACTGAAGCTTTCTTT
.,.,TRBJ2-7,TRBV6-5,CASSYSEGLQREQYF,TGTGCCAGCAGTTACTCCGAAGGCCTCCAACGCGAGCAGTACTTC
TRBD2,.,TRBJ2-7,TRBV5-1,CASSSTSGRGSYNEQYF,TGCGCCAGCAGCTCGACTAGCGGGAGGGGGTCCTACAATGAGCAGTACTTC
TRBD1,.,TRBJ2-7,TRBV6-5,CASSLTRTGLPYEQYF,TGTGCCAGCAGCCTTACTCGGACAGGCCTACCCTACGAGCAGTACTTC
.,.,TRBJ2-5,TRBV20-1,CSARDLGGETQYF,TGCAGTGCTAGAGATCTAGGGGGGGAGACCCAGTACTTC
.,.,TRBJ1-6,TRBV2,CASHLRGSSPLHF,TGTGCCAGCCACCTAAGGGGTAGCTCACCCCTCCACTTT
TRBD2,.,TRBJ2-5,TRBV12-3/TRBV12-4,CASSSGTMPETQYF,TGTGCCAGCAGTTCCGGGACTATGCCAGAGACCCAGTACTTC
.,few,TRBJ2-2,TRBV20-1,CSARLSRGTGELFF,TGCAGTGCAAGACTCTCACGGGGGACCGGGGAGCTGTTTTTT
.,few,TRBJ2-2,TRBV20-1,CSARDFRNTGELFF,TGCAGTGCTAGAGATTTTCGTAACACCGGGGAGCTGTTTTTT
TRBD1,.,TRBJ1-1,TRBV7-2,CASSLLDRGANTEAFF,TGTGCCAGCAGCTTACTGGACAGGGGTGCGAACACTGAAGCTTTCTTT
.,.,TRBJ1-2,TRBV10-3,CAISEGSAPTF,TGTGCCATCAGCGAAGGGTCTGCCCCCACCTTC
.,.,TRBJ2-1,TRBV15,CATSRDPTEFSAKNIQFF,TGTGCCACCAGCAGAGATCCGACGGAGTTCAGCGCCAAAAACATTCAGTTCTTC
.,.,TRBJ2-3,TRBV7-9,CASSFDGFPDTQYF,TGTGCCAGCAGCTTTGACGGATTTCCAGATACGCAGTATTTT
.,few,TRBJ2-3,TRBV12-3/TRBV12-4,CASSPGLETSTDTQYF,TGTGCCAGCAGTCCCGGACTCGAAACTAGCACAGATACGCAGTATTTT
.,few,TRBJ2-1,TRBV11-2,CASSLGGLPYNEQFF,TGTGCCAGCAGCTTAGGTGGGCTACCCTACAATGAGCAGTTCTTC
.,once,TRBJ1-1,TRBV24-1,CATRAATAGRNTEAFF,TGTGCCACCAGAGCCGCGACCGCCGGCAGGAACACTGAAGCTTTCTTT
.,.,TRBJ2-7,TRBV6-1,CASRQTGILSVREQYF,TGTGCCAGCAGACAAACAGGGATCCTCTCCGTGCGCGAGCAGTACTTC
.,many,TRBJ2-3,TRBV20-1,CSARYTDTQYF,TGCAGTGCTAGATACACAGATACGCAGTATTTT
TRBD1,.,TRBJ1-2,TRBV12-3/TRBV12-4,CASRAQGGYGYTF,TGTGCCAGCAGGGCTCAGGGGGGCTATGGCTACACCTTC
TRBD2,many,TRBJ2-1,TRBV10-2,CASGLAGADEQFF,TGCGCCAGCGGACTAGCGGGAGCTGATGAGCAGTTCTTC
.,.,TRBJ1-5,TRBV5-1,CASSLGGTNSNQPQHF,TGCGCCAGCAGCTTGGGTGGGACAAATAGCAATCAGCCCCAGCATTTT
TRBD2,few,TRBJ2-1,TRBV7-2,CASSLEASGHNEQFF,TGTGCCAGCAGCTTGGAGGCTAGCGGACACAATGAGCAGTTCTTC
.,.,TRBJ2-7,TRBV12-3/TRBV12-4,CASRGTANEQYF,TGTGCCAGCAGGGGGACGGCGAACGAGCAGTACTTC
.,.,TRBJ2-4,TRBV6-6,CASSYLHFDNEQYF,TGTGCCAGCAGTTACCTTCACTTTGACAATGAGCAGTACTTC